The T cell receptor (beta chain) described here comes from a study of tumor-infiltrating lymphocytes in primary liver carcinoma. Starting material of 500 to 600 ng total RNA yielded TCR beta cDNA via a constant-region primer. TCR beta libraries came from three nested multiplex PCR rounds using slightly modified ARM-PCR. Investigators reported that the first two PCR rounds, at 10 cycles each, used TRBV1-TRBV30 forward primers with a C-beta reverse primer. TCRdb independently ran MiXCR on the multiplex PCR reads; one entry per CDR3 protein. This table holds about 320,000 distinct CDR3 sequences, about 62% found once. This clonotype has only one observation. A much larger clonotype is one base distant, so this may be a read error. Extraction also yielded germline DNA, while blood RNA was obtained from unsorted whole blood. The CDR3 runs 15 residues. Germline values: CDR1 MNHEY, CDR2 SVGEGT.

The receptor was derived from a man aged 40-50 years with primary liver carcinoma and hepatitis B virus infection. Material: peripheral blood. The V call is TRBV6-2 or TRBV6-3, the J call TRBJ2-7, with D uncertain. The CDR3 protein is CVSSYGPRDTYEQYF. The CDR3 nucleotides read TGTGTCAGCAGTTACGGCCCTAGGGATACCTACGAGCAGTACTTC.